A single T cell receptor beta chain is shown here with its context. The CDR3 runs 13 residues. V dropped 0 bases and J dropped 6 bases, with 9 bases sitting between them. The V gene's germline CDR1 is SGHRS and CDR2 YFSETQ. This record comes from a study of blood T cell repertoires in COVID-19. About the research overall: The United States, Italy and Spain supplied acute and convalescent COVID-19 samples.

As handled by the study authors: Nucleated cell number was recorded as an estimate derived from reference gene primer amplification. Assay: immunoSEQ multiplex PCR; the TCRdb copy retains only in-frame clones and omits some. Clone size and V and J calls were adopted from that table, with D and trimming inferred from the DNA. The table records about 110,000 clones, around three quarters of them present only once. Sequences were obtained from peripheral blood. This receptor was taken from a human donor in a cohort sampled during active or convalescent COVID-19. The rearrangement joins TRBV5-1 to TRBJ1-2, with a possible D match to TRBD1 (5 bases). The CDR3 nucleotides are TGCGCCAGCAGCTTGGGACAGATAGATGGCTACACCTTC. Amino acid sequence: CASSLGQIDGYTF.